These 30 T cell receptor beta chains were all obtained from the same sample, sequenced in a study of blood T cell repertoires in COVID-19. Here immunoSEQ multiplex PCR was the method, and the copy in TCRdb shows in-frame clones only, minus some. The sample includes 150,000 to 200,000 clones, 82% of them seen just once. Sequencing was performed on peripheral blood. Receptors were obtained from a woman between 55 and 75 years old with COVID-19, enrolled during active disease.

The J gene is TRBJ2-1, the V gene TRBV19; D not certain. V gave up 2 bases and J gave up 4 bases, with 6 bases separating them. The CDR3 extends over 13 amino acids. Germline V lookup: CDR1 LNHDA, CDR2 SQIVND (reference sequence). CDR3 coding DNA: TGTGCCAGTAGTATATCCCTTTACAATGAGCAGTTCTTC. Amino acid sequence: CASSISLYNEQFF.

The V and J genes are TRBV28 and TRBJ1-4; 7 bases line up with TRBD1. The CDR3 is 18 residues long. Trimming took 6 bases from V and 2 from J; bases not matched to a gene: 15. CDR1 is MDHEN, CDR2 SYDVKM, per germline. The CDR3 spells CASRLAGGLRVTNEKLFF. CDR3 nucleotides: TGTGCCAGCAGGTTGGCAGGGGGTTTACGTGTGACTAATGAAAAACTGTTTTTT.

The chain joins TRBV6-5 to TRBJ1-1, with no clear D. This CDR3 spans 15 amino acids. Trimming took off 5 bases at V and 3 bases at J, with 16 bases between the two ends. Germline CDR1 MNHEY, CDR2 SVGAGI. The DNA for the CDR3 is TGTGCCAGCAGTCGTCGCTTGCAGAAATACACTGAAGCTTTCTTT. It codes for CASSRRLQKYTEAFF.

This clone turned up a few times. The genes are TRBV6-2 or TRBV6-3 and TRBJ1-2, with 7 positions matching TRBD1. The CDR3 sequence is 12 residues long. V was clipped by 6 bases and J by 5 bases; unmatched bases: 3. Germline values: CDR1 MNHEY, CDR2 SVGEGT. CDR3 DNA sequence: TGTGCCAGCAGCCCCAGGGGGTATGGCTACACCTTC. Amino acids: CASSPRGYGYTF.

The chain employs TRBV28 and TRBJ2-1; 10 bases match TRBD2. J was trimmed by 4 bases and V by 3 bases; bases with no gene match: 3. Germline loops: CDR1 MDHEN, CDR2 SYDVKM. This CDR3 contains 15 residues. The CDR3 DNA follows: TGTGCCAGCAGTTTCACTAGCGGGACATACAATGAGCAGTTCTTC. Its translation is CASSFTSGTYNEQFF.

This sequence joins TRBV29-1 and TRBJ2-1; D unresolved. This CDR3 region has 14 residues. Germline V gene data show CDR1 as SQVTM and CDR2 as ANQGSEA. V gave up 3 bases and J gave up 5 bases, with 14 bases separating them. CDR3 residues: CSVDGFVGNNEQFF. CDR3 DNA sequence: TGCAGCGTTGATGGGTTCGTGGGCAACAATGAGCAGTTCTTC.

This clone appeared a single time. The chain combines TRBV27 with TRBJ1-5; possible D gene TRBD1, 6 bases. CDR3 length equals 17 residues. CDR1 is MNHEY and CDR2 is SMNVEV in the germline V gene (reference sequence). The V and J ends lost 5 bases and 0 bases respectively, with 17 bases between them. CDR3 coding DNA: TGTGCCAGCAGTCGGGGGGCTGGGGGCCATAGCAATCAGCCCCAGCATTTT. Translation: CASSRGAGGHSNQPQHF.

The chain employs TRBV5-1 and TRBJ2-5; D perhaps matches TRBD1 (6 bases). Deletions cut 4 bases from V and 0 bases from J, with 10 bases between. CDR1 is SGHRS and CDR2 is YFSETQ in the germline V gene. This CDR3 is 14 amino acids long. CDR3 nucleotides: TGCGCCAGCAGCAGGACAGTAAACCAAGAGACCCAGTACTTC. Translation gives CASSRTVNQETQYF.

The chain recombines TRBV7-8 with TRBJ2-7, with TRBD1 matching 10 bases. The CDR3 loop spans 13 amino acids. The junction had 2 bases not matched to a gene; V was cut back by 3 bases and J by 6 bases. Germline V gene lookup returns CDR1 SGHVS and CDR2 FQNEAQ. The chain's CDR3 is CASSLGQGIEQYV. CDR3 nucleotides: TGTGCCAGCAGCTTGGGACAGGGGATCGAGCAGTACGTC.

The chain combines TRBV12-5 with TRBJ2-7; the D is unclear. This CDR3 comprises 15 residues. Trimming removed 6 bases at V and 0 bases at J, with 15 bases between. Germline V gives CDR1 LGHNT, CDR2 FRNRAP. The CDR3 DNA reads TGTGCTAGTGGCCTTAAACAAGTATCCTCCTACGAGCAGTACGTC. This codes for CASGLKQVSSYEQYV.

This chain connects TRBV4-1 to TRBJ1-3; 8 bases are a match to TRBD1. The V gene end was trimmed by 1 base and the J gene end by 1 base; junction bases not matched to a gene: 6. The CDR3 spans 17 residues. Germline CDR1 and CDR2: MGHRA and YSYEKL. The CDR3 loop reads CASSQGGRGLSGNTIYF. Written as DNA, the CDR3 is TGCGCCAGCAGCCAAGGGGGCAGGGGGCTTTCTGGAAACACCATATATTTT.

This sequence joins TRBV6-5 and TRBJ2-2; the match to TRBD1 covers 9 bases. V lost 5 bases to trimming and J lost 4 bases; unmatched junction nucleotides: 5. Germline-derived CDR1 and CDR2 are MNHEY and SVGAGI. This CDR3 comprises 15 residues. The CDR3 sequence: CASSRRDRATGELFF. The CDR3 DNA reads as TGTGCCAGCAGTCGCCGGGACAGGGCCACCGGGGAGCTGTTTTTT.

The CDR3 loop is CASSLVPGGRTGELFF. CDR3 bases: TGTGCCAGCAGCTTAGTTCCGGGGGGGAGAACCGGGGAGCTGTTTTTT. This chain uses TRBV7-8 with TRBJ2-2, with 8 bases matching TRBD2. The CDR3 is 16 residues long. Germline V CDR1 and CDR2: SGHVS, FQNEAQ. V trimming: 1 base; J trimming: 5 bases; junction bases outside the gene matches: 6.

The chain couples TRBV6-5 to TRBJ1-6, with D perhaps matching TRBD1 (6 bases). Trimming removed 0 bases at V and 2 bases at J, with 8 bases between. The germline V gene encodes CDR1 MNHEY and CDR2 SVGAGI. The CDR3 is 16 residues long. The CDR3 reads CASSYSRGTYNSPLHF. CDR3 nucleotides: TGTGCCAGCAGTTACTCGAGGGGGACCTATAATTCACCCCTCCACTTT.

This sequence joins TRBV2 and TRBJ2-1; no clear D gene. This CDR3 has 14 amino acids. CDR1 is SNHLY, CDR2 FYNNEI, per germline. V was trimmed by 7 bases and J by 0 bases, leaving 10 bases between them. In DNA, the CDR3 is TGTGCCAGCAAGCTGGTGAGCTCCTACAATGAGCAGTTCTTC. Protein sequence: CASKLVSSYNEQFF.

The chain is built from TRBV11-1 and TRBJ2-2; TRBD2 aligns across 9 bases. CDR1 is SGHAT and CDR2 is FQDESV in the germline V gene (reference sequence). The CDR3 is 16 amino acids. The ends lost 5 bases at V and 1 base at J; junction bases unmatched: 5. The DNA of the CDR3 is TGTGCCAGCAGCCCGCGGGAGGGCCTGAACACCGGGGAGCTGTTTTTT. This translates into CASSPREGLNTGELFF. The full variable domain, completed using reference TRBV11-1 and TRBJ2-2, is EAEVAQSPRYKITEKSQAVAFWCDPISGHATLYWYRQILGQGPELLVQFQDESVVDDSQLPKDRFSAERLKGVDSTLKIQPAELGDSAMYLCASSPREGLNTGELFFGEGSRLTVL.

The chain combines TRBV5-4 with TRBJ2-1; 9 bases line up with TRBD2. The CDR3 consists of 16 residues. V lost 4 bases and J lost 0; bases outside the gene matches: 5. CDR1 and CDR2 (germline): SGHNT, YYREEE (reference sequence). The CDR3 coding sequence is TGTGCCAGCAGCCCTCTAGCGGGACTCTCCTACAATGAGCAGTTCTTC. It is translated as CASSPLAGLSYNEQFF.

The genes are TRBV13 and TRBJ2-5, with a possible D match to TRBD1 (6 bases). CDR3 size: 15 residues. V was shortened by 5 bases and J by 2 bases, with 15 bases between the two germline ends. Germline-derived CDR1 and CDR2 are PRHDT and FYEKMQ (reference sequence). In DNA, the CDR3 is TGTGCCAGCAGCCCCGTTGGACAGACACAAGAGACCCAGTACTTC. Translation: CASSPVGQTQETQYF.

The J gene is TRBJ2-3, the V gene TRBV29-1; TRBD1 is a possible D gene (8 bases). The CDR3 covers 13 residues. CDR1 is SQVTM and CDR2 is ANQGSEA in the germline V gene. Trimming cost V 6 bases and J 3 bases, with 13 bases left between them. DNA of the CDR3: TGCAGCGTCCAACAGGGGGGGACAGATACGCAGTATTTT. Amino acid sequence: CSVQQGGTDTQYF.

This chain connects TRBV19 to TRBJ2-7, with a possible D match to TRBD2 (5 bases). V lost 3 bases and J 3 bases, leaving 9 bases between the germline ends. CDR1 and CDR2 (germline): LNHDA, SQIVND (reference sequence). The CDR3 runs to 13 residues. CDR3 in DNA: TGTGCCAGTAGTATTTTCGAGGGCTACGAGCAGTACTTC. This encodes CASSIFEGYEQYF.

This chain connects TRBV28 to TRBJ1-1, with D perhaps matching TRBD1 (5 bases). Germline V gene data show CDR1 as MDHEN and CDR2 as SYDVKM. The CDR3 covers 15 residues. V dropped 2 bases and J dropped 3 bases, with 13 bases sitting between them. The CDR3 nucleotides are TGTGCCAGCAGTTTACAGGGCACGGGGGACACTGAAGCTTTCTTT. Translation: CASSLQGTGDTEAFF. Drawing the rest from reference TRBV28 and TRBJ1-1, the complete variable domain is DVKVTQSSRYLVKRTGEKVFLECVQDMDHENMFWYRQDPGLGLRLIYFSYDVKMKEKGDIPEGYSVSREKKERFSLILESASTNQTSMYLCASSLQGTGDTEAFFGQGTRLTVV.

The chain joins TRBV5-1 to TRBJ2-2, with 9 bases lining up with TRBD1. The CDR3 totals 16 residues. The V segment lost 2 bases and the J segment 3 bases; nucleotides outside the gene matches: 5. Germline-derived CDR1 and CDR2 are SGHRS and YFSETQ. The CDR3 DNA reads as TGCGCCAGCAGCTTATTAGGACAGGGGTACACCGGGGAGCTGTTTTTT. It yields the protein CASSLLGQGYTGELFF.

The chain couples TRBV7-3 to TRBJ2-7; 8 nucleotides agree with TRBD1. This CDR3 has 15 amino acids. CDR1 and CDR2 (germline): SGHTA, FQGTGA. The V and J ends lost 3 bases and 6 bases, in that order; junction bases with no gene match: 10. CDR3 nucleotide sequence: TGTGCCAGCAGCTTTAGCGGACAGGGATCGAGCGAGCAGTACTTC. This sequence encodes CASSFSGQGSSEQYF.

This chain joins TRBV6-6 and TRBJ2-3; 9 bases fit TRBD2. Germline CDR1 MNHNY, CDR2 SVGAGI (reference sequence). The CDR3 is 14 residues long. Germline trimming cut 7 bases from V and 9 bases from J; bases unmatched to any gene: 11. DNA for the CDR3: TGTGCCAGCATAGGAAGCGGGGGGATTGGCACGCAGTATTTT. It specifies CASIGSGGIGTQYF.

The chain joins TRBV7-9 to TRBJ2-7; 8 bases map to TRBD1. J lost 2 bases, V lost 1 base, and 4 bases had no gene match. Germline V gene data show CDR1 as SEHNR and CDR2 as FQNEAQ (reference sequence). The CDR3 covers 15 residues. The DNA of the CDR3 is TGTGCCAGCAGCTTAGTGACAGGGGTACCCTACGAGCAGTACTTC. This codes for CASSLVTGVPYEQYF.

The chain carries TRBV27 and TRBJ1-1; D gene ambiguous. The length of the CDR3 is 13 residues. The germline V and J ends were trimmed by 5 bases and 11 bases, with 18 bases remaining between them. Germline V gives CDR1 MNHEY, CDR2 SMNVEV (reference sequence). CDR3 residues: CASSPGLAPEAFF. DNA for the CDR3: TGTGCCAGCAGTCCGGGTTTAGCCCCAGAGGCTTTCTTT.

The chain uses TRBV3-1 (or the pseudogene TRBV3-2) and TRBJ2-7; no reliable D call. V was cut by 1 base and J by 0 bases, with 13 bases left in between. Germline assignment: CDR1 LGHDT and CDR2 YNNKEL (reference sequence). There are 16 residues in the CDR3. DNA for the CDR3: TGTGCCAGCAGCCAAGCTTACGGAAGGAGCTCCTACGAGCAGTACTTC. This translates into CASSQAYGRSSYEQYF.

This clone was seen once. The chain joins TRBV7-8 to TRBJ2-3, with 10 bases fitting TRBD2. Germline V gene data show CDR1 as SGHVS and CDR2 as FQNEAQ. The CDR3 contains 16 residues. Trimming took 1 base from V and 7 from J; bases not matched to a gene: 8. In DNA form, the CDR3 reads TGTGCCAGCAGCTTAGGCCTAGCGGGGGACCCCAATACGCAGTATTTT. As protein: CASSLGLAGDPNTQYF.

This clone has only a few counts. In nucleotides, the CDR3 is TGCGCCAGCAGCCCTTCCGGGACAGGGCTTTCTGGAAACACCATATATTTT. The encoded protein is CASSPSGTGLSGNTIYF. The rearrangement joins TRBV5-1 to TRBJ1-3; TRBD1 agrees at 9 bases. This CDR3 has 17 residues. Trimming took 4 bases from V and 1 from J; bases not matched to a gene: 9. Germline V gene lookup returns CDR1 SGHRS and CDR2 YFSETQ.

V gene TRBV28 combines with J gene TRBJ1-2; the D gene is possibly TRBD1 (6 bases). The CDR3 is made up of 14 amino acids. Germline V gene lookup returns CDR1 MDHEN and CDR2 SYDVKM. Trimming cost V 3 bases and J 8 bases, with 16 bases left between them. The CDR3 DNA sequence: TGTGCCAGCAGTTTGACAGGCCCTTCTTGGGGCTACACCTTC. Translated: CASSLTGPSWGYTF.